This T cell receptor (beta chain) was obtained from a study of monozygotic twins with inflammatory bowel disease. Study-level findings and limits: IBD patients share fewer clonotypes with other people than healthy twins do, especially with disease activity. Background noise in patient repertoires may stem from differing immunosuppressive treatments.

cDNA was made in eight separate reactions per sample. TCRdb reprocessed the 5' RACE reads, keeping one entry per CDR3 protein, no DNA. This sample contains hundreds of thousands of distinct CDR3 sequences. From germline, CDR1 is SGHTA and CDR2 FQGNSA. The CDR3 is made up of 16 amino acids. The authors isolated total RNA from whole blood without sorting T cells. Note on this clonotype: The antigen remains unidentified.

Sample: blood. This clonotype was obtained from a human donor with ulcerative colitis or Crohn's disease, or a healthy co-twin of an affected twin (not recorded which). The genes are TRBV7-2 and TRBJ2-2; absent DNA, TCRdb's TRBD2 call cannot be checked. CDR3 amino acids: CASSLLAGGITGELFF.